Following are 30 T cell receptor beta chains from one sample sequenced in a study of T cells after yellow fever vaccination (dated by TCRdb to about 2019). Libraries were made using 5' RACE. Sequenced on an Illumina HiSeq 2500. TCRdb reworked the public reads: Q25 trimming with fastp, MiXCR clone assembly, productive beta chains retained. Each entry is one CDR3 protein sequence, shown with its most common DNA and genes. In all, the sample holds approximately 510,000 distinct CDR3 sequences, and 21% of those were seen once. Of the sample, 15% to 20% is held by the ten largest clones. Explained via the paper, the treatment or condition label denotes: live attenuated yellow fever vaccine strain. Sample: PBMCs, taken 20 to 25 days after the first yellow fever vaccination. The receptors come from a man younger than 35 who received the YFV17D yellow fever vaccine.

J is TRBJ2-7 and V is TRBV12-3 or TRBV12-4, with D maybe TRBD1 (7 bases). The ends were cut back, 6 bases at V and 0 bases at J, with 15 bases in the middle. The CDR3 has 15 amino acids. CDR3 amino acids: CASSPTGRSSYEQYV. The CDR3 region has the DNA TGTGCCAGCAGCCCGACAGGGAGGAGCTCCTACGAGCAGTACGTC.

The chain joins TRBV7-6 to TRBJ2-1, with D maybe TRBD1 (6 bases). Germline values: CDR1 SGHVS, CDR2 FNYEAQ. V lost 2 bases and J 0 bases, leaving 11 bases between the germline ends. The CDR3 extends over 16 amino acids. The CDR3 nucleotides are TGTGCCAGCAGCTTACTGCAGGGGAGCTCCTACAATGAGCAGTTCTTC. As protein: CASSLLQGSSYNEQFF. The entire variable domain, with the rest obtained from reference TRBV7-6 and TRBJ2-1, is as follows: GAGVSQSPRYKVTKRGQDVALRCDPISGHVSLYWYRQALGQGPEFLTYFNYEAQQDKSGLPNDRFSAERPEGSISTLTIQRTEQRDSAMYRCASSLLQGSSYNEQFFGPGTRLTVL.

This clonotype has at least ten counts. The chain uses TRBV7-2 and TRBJ1-2; no firm D call. The length of the CDR3 is 16 residues. Germline V gene lookup returns CDR1 SGHTA and CDR2 FQGNSA. Trimming stripped 7 bases from V and 4 bases from J, with 22 bases between. CDR3 sequence reads: CASTPSGSRSSYGYTF. As DNA, the CDR3 is TGTGCCAGCACCCCCTCCGGCAGCAGGTCAAGCTATGGCTACACCTTC.

This clonotype appeared many times. This chain joins TRBV29-1 and TRBJ2-5; D remains ambiguous. The ends were cut back, 5 bases at V and 5 bases at J, with 18 bases in the middle. Germline V lookup: CDR1 SQVTM, CDR2 ANQGSEA. The CDR3 has 14 residues. The CDR3, as DNA: TGCAGCGTTTCTCTCAGACTCGTCCGGGAGACCCAGTACTTC. It yields the protein CSVSLRLVRETQYF. The entire variable domain, with the rest obtained from reference TRBV29-1 and TRBJ2-5, is as follows: SAVISQKPSRDICQRGTSLTIQCQVDSQVTMMFWYRQQPGQSLTLIATANQGSEATYESGFVIDKFPISRPNLTFSTLTVSNMSPEDSSIYLCSVSLRLVRETQYFGPGTRLLVL.

The chain joins TRBV4-3 to TRBJ1-2; TRBD1 might be the D (5 bases). The germline V and J ends were trimmed by 0 bases and 2 bases, with 10 bases remaining between them. CDR1 is LGHNA, CDR2 YSLEER, per germline. CDR3 size: 15 residues. The CDR3 reads CASSQDRQINYGYTF. The CDR3 DNA follows: TGCGCCAGCAGCCAAGATCGACAGATAAACTATGGCTACACCTTC.

There are a few counts of this clonotype. The chain uses TRBV7-9 and TRBJ2-3, with D maybe TRBD1 (6 bases). The germline gives CDR1 SEHNR, CDR2 FQNEAQ (reference sequence). The CDR3 is 12 residues long. V lost 6 bases, J lost 6 bases, and 10 bases lay in between. CDR3: CASRDSPDTQYF. CDR3 nucleotide sequence: TGTGCCAGCAGGGACAGCCCCGATACGCAGTATTTT.

The gene calls are TRBV21-1 and TRBJ2-3; TRBD1, as called in the table, went unchecked against the DNA. TRBV21-1 is labeled a pseudogene. The CDR3 sequence is 14 residues long. The CDR3 here is CASSKAGGTDTQYF. DNA of the CDR3: TGTGCCAGCAGCAAAGCAGGGGGCACAGATACGCAGTATTTT.

This sequence joins TRBV7-2 and TRBJ2-2; D might be TRBD1 or TRBD2, each matching 5 bases. Looked up from germline, CDR1 is SGHTA and CDR2 is FQGNSA. Trimming shortened V by 5 bases and J by 4 bases, and 11 bases separated the two germline ends. The CDR3 runs 14 residues. CDR3 region: CASSERGTTGELFF. CDR3 bases: TGTGCCAGCAGCGAAAGAGGGACCACCGGGGAGCTGTTTTTT.

This clonotype was counted between two and nine times. V gene TRBV6-2 or TRBV6-3 combines with J gene TRBJ2-1; weak D call: TRBD1 (7 bases). CDR3 length: 16 amino acids. V gave up 0 bases and J gave up 9 bases, with 18 bases separating them. CDR1 and CDR2 (germline): MNHEY, SVGEGT. This CDR3 is CASSYSRGPGAGEQFF. DNA for the CDR3: TGTGCCAGCAGTTACTCGAGGGGGCCGGGGGCTGGTGAGCAGTTCTTC.

This clonotype has only a few counts. The chain combines TRBV20-1 with TRBJ2-3, with D perhaps matching TRBD2 (5 bases). V lost 3 bases to trimming and J lost 4 bases, with 11 bases between them. CDR3 length: 13 residues. CDR1 DFQATT and CDR2 SNEGSKA come from the germline V gene (reference sequence). This CDR3 reads CSARPGFSDTQYF. The CDR3 bases are TGCAGTGCTAGGCCGGGATTCTCAGATACGCAGTATTTT.

The chain couples TRBV4-2 to TRBJ2-1; 12 nucleotides match TRBD2. The CDR3 runs to 19 residues. The germline V gene has CDR1 LGHNA and CDR2 YNFKEQ. With V trimmed by 1 base and J by 4 bases, 11 bases remained unmatched. The CDR3 loop is CASSQVSLAGGVSYNEQFF. CDR3 DNA: TGTGCCAGCAGCCAAGTTTCACTAGCGGGGGGCGTGTCTTACAATGAGCAGTTCTTC.

The rearrangement uses TRBV20-1 and TRBJ2-5; TRBD1 aligns across 9 bases. The V gene end was trimmed by 2 bases and the J gene end by 1 base; junction bases not matched to a gene: 8. This CDR3 contains 16 residues. The germline V gene encodes CDR1 DFQATT and CDR2 SNEGSKA (reference sequence). CDR3 residues: CSARPGQGGLQETQYF. Written as DNA, the CDR3 is TGCAGTGCTAGACCGGGACAGGGTGGACTCCAAGAGACCCAGTACTTC.

This clonotype was detected only a few times. The V call is TRBV20-1, the J call TRBJ2-1; 7 nucleotides align to TRBD2. V shed 4 bases, J shed 7 bases, and the junction held 7 bases outside the gene matches. Germline V gene data show CDR1 as DFQATT and CDR2 as SNEGSKA (reference sequence). CDR3 length equals 13 residues. CDR3: CSAKLWGGNEQFF. In nucleotides, the CDR3 is TGCAGTGCTAAGTTGTGGGGGGGGAATGAGCAGTTCTTC.

Many counts were recorded for this clonotype. The rearrangement links TRBV7-2 to TRBJ1-1; D is ambiguous. Germline-derived CDR1 and CDR2 are SGHTA and FQGNSA. V gave up 2 bases and J gave up 1 base, with 5 bases separating them. This CDR3 is built from 13 residues. The CDR3 region is CASSLYGNTEAFF. The CDR3 bases are TGTGCCAGCAGCTTATACGGGAACACTGAAGCTTTCTTT.

This clonotype was picked up a small number of times. The genes are TRBV28 and TRBJ2-7; D may be TRBD2 (7 bases). CDR3 length equals 14 residues. V was clipped by 4 bases and J by 2 bases, with 12 bases between them. Germline V gives CDR1 MDHEN, CDR2 SYDVKM. The CDR3 nucleotides read TGTGCCAGCAGTTCCCCGGGGGGCCCCTACGAGCAGTACGTC. This encodes CASSSPGGPYEQYV.

This chain uses TRBV29-1 with TRBJ1-1, with TRBD1 matching 7 bases. Germline V gene sequence: CDR1 SQVTM, CDR2 ANQGSEA. The CDR3 runs 13 residues. V dropped 7 bases and J dropped 3; count of bases not matched to a gene: 8. The CDR3: CSADRVGDTEAFF. DNA for the CDR3: TGCAGCGCAGACAGGGTCGGGGACACTGAAGCTTTCTTT.

V and J are TRBV25-1 and TRBJ1-2, with TRBD1 matching over 9 bases. V dropped 6 bases and J dropped 8; count of bases not matched to a gene: 10. Germline CDR1 MGHDK, CDR2 SYGVNS. The CDR3 spans 14 residues. The CDR3 DNA is TGTGCCAGCAGGCCCGGGACAGGGAAAGACGGCTACACCTTC. Residues: CASRPGTGKDGYTF.

The chain carries TRBV4-3 and TRBJ2-2; D is unresolved. Germline-derived CDR1 and CDR2 are LGHNA and YSLEER. Trimming cost V 1 base and J 4 bases, with 10 bases left between them. This CDR3 comprises 15 residues. In DNA form, the CDR3 reads TGCGCCAGCAGCCAAGGGACCTCGGGCACCGGGGAGCTGTTTTTT. Its protein product is CASSQGTSGTGELFF.

V usage is TRBV5-4 and J usage is TRBJ2-3, with 7 bases aligning to TRBD1. The CDR3 totals 13 residues. Germline lookup yields CDR1 SGHNT and CDR2 YYREEE (reference sequence). V dropped 7 bases and J dropped 1; count of bases not matched to a gene: 3. The CDR3, as DNA: TGTGCCAGCGGGGACAGAGGCACAGATACGCAGTATTTT. Protein: CASGDRGTDTQYF.

This clonotype appeared a few times. The rearrangement links TRBV4-1 to TRBJ1-2, with D perhaps TRBD1 (6 bases). Germline CDR1 is MGHRA and CDR2 is YSYEKL. The CDR3 contains 16 residues. V lost 4 bases, J lost 8 bases, and 23 bases lay in between. CDR3 in DNA: TGCGCCAGCAGCCCCCTCATTACAGGGCAGTCCCTAGGCTACACCTTC. Translation gives CASSPLITGQSLGYTF.

Turning to this clonotype: One end of the junction fails to match germline, which may point to a read error. The V call is TRBV7-2, the J call TRBJ2-1, with unresolved D. CDR3 length: 14 amino acids. Per the germline V gene, CDR1 is SGHTA and CDR2 is FQGNSA. The CDR3 coding sequence is TGCGCCAGCAGCCTAATCTCAGGTTACAATGAGCAGTTCTTC. Protein: CASSLISGYNEQFF.

This clonotype was counted between two and nine times. The rearrangement joins TRBV7-9 to TRBJ2-5, with 8 bases aligning to TRBD2. This CDR3 is built from 11 residues. CDR1 SEHNR and CDR2 FQNEAQ come from the germline V gene (reference sequence). For the CDR3, the DNA is TGTGCGGGCGGGGGGCAAGAGACCCAGTACTTC. This translates into CAGGGQETQYF.

This chain connects TRBV10-3 to TRBJ1-6; possibly TRBD1 for D (6 bases). Trimming removed 4 bases from V and 7 bases from J, with 8 bases in between. This CDR3 is built from 13 residues. CDR1 and CDR2 from the germline V gene are ENHRY and SYGVKD. As DNA, the CDR3 is TGTGCCATCAGTGCGGGGGGCAATTCACCCCTCCACTTT. It codes for CAISAGGNSPLHF.

V gene TRBV7-2 combines with J gene TRBJ2-3; D not resolved. CDR1 and CDR2 (germline): SGHTA, FQGNSA. The CDR3 spans 12 residues. V lost 7 bases and J 6 bases, leaving 11 bases between the germline ends. Here the CDR3 reads CASTNPPDTQYF. DNA of the CDR3: TGTGCCAGCACAAACCCCCCGGATACGCAGTATTTT.

A few counts support this clonotype. The V call is TRBV5-5, the J call TRBJ1-2; tentative D call: TRBD1 (6 bases). The CDR3 covers 15 residues. CDR1 is SGHKS and CDR2 is YYEKEE in the germline V gene (reference sequence). Trimming stripped 5 bases from V and 4 bases from J, with 18 bases between. Here the CDR3 reads CASSHHDDRLYGYTF. In DNA form, the CDR3 reads TGTGCCAGCAGTCATCATGACGACAGGCTCTATGGCTACACCTTC.

This clonotype has a handful of counts. The chain has TRBV6-6 and TRBJ2-3; D not resolved. The CDR3 is 13 residues long. Germline-derived CDR1 and CDR2 are MNHNY and SVGAGI (reference sequence). V was shortened by 2 bases and J by 2 bases, with 5 bases between the two germline ends. CDR3 residues: CASSYGFTDTQYF. For the CDR3, the DNA is TGTGCCAGCAGTTACGGGTTCACAGATACGCAGTATTTT.

The rearrangement joins TRBV5-1 to TRBJ2-2; the match to TRBD1 covers 9 bases. Trimming removed 3 bases from V and 1 base from J; junction bases left unmatched: 4. The CDR3 spans 16 residues. Germline V gives CDR1 SGHRS, CDR2 YFSETQ. The CDR3: CASSWGTGKNTGELFF. Written as DNA, the CDR3 is TGCGCCAGCAGCTGGGGGACAGGGAAGAACACCGGGGAGCTGTTTTTT.

The rearrangement uses TRBV5-1 and TRBJ1-6; no reliable D call. Trimming removed 1 base at V and 8 bases at J, with 7 bases between. Germline CDR1 SGHRS, CDR2 YFSETQ. CDR3 size: 13 residues. The CDR3 DNA is TGCGCCAGCAGCTTGTACATAGATTCACCCCTCCACTTT. Residues: CASSLYIDSPLHF.

V usage is TRBV12-5 and J usage is TRBJ2-3; the match to TRBD2 covers 13 bases. Trimming at V came to 7 bases and at J to 6 bases, leaving 13 bases not matched to a gene. There are 17 residues in the CDR3. Germline V CDR1 and CDR2: LGHNT, FRNRAP. Here the CDR3 DNA reads TGTGCTAGTGCCTTGGGGACTAGCGGGACACGGAGGGATACGCAGTATTTT. Translation: CASALGTSGTRRDTQYF.

The chain is built from TRBV6-5 and TRBJ1-6; TRBD1 agrees at 8 bases. V lost 4 bases and J lost 7; bases outside the gene matches: 9. Germline V gives CDR1 MNHEY, CDR2 SVGAGI. CDR3 length: 16 residues. The CDR3 loop reads CASSSRDRGGNSPLHF. DNA for the CDR3: TGTGCCAGCAGTTCCAGAGACAGGGGAGGAAATTCACCCCTCCACTTT.